The 8 T cell receptor beta chains listed next were all sequenced from one sample in a study of T cell changes during pregnancy in multiple sclerosis. Produced via immunoSEQ multiplex PCR; TCRdb's table is partial and in-frame only. Of roughly 60,000 clones listed, roughly 92% are singletons. Here the sequenced sample was peripheral blood, taken in the second trimester of pregnancy. All receptors derive from a female donor with multiple sclerosis, enrolled in a pregnancy study.

V is TRBV7-6 and J is TRBJ2-7; a weak D match, TRBD2 (7 bases). Trimming took off 1 base at V and 2 bases at J, with 18 bases between the two ends. Germline V CDR1 and CDR2: SGHVS, FNYEAQ. The CDR3 is made up of 17 amino acids. In DNA form, the CDR3 reads TGTGCCAGCAGCTTAGGGGGAGGGGGAGCCGATGCCTACGAGCAGTACTTC. Translation gives CASSLGGGGADAYEQYF.

V and J are TRBV11-2 and TRBJ2-7; the D gene is possibly TRBD1 (6 bases). The CDR3 spans 16 residues. V was trimmed by 0 bases and J by 4 bases, leaving 16 bases between them. CDR1 and CDR2 (germline): SGHAT, FQNNGV. The CDR3 spells CASSLDRQVHGYEQYF. For the CDR3, the DNA is TGTGCCAGCAGCTTAGATCGACAGGTGCATGGGTACGAGCAGTACTTC.

This clone has a handful of counts. The chain has TRBV27 and TRBJ1-4; the match to TRBD1 covers 11 bases. The CDR3 is 16 amino acids. Trimming removed 1 base from V and 8 bases from J; junction bases left unmatched: 6. The germline V gene encodes CDR1 MNHEY and CDR2 SMNVEV (reference sequence). The CDR3 region is CASSLLAGTGGEKLFF. DNA of the CDR3: TGTGCCAGCAGTTTATTGGCCGGGACAGGGGGGGAAAAACTGTTTTTT.

The CDR3 coding sequence is TGTGCCTGGTTGGGGCCGGGACTAGCGGGCTCTCCCCCGGGGAATGAGCAGTTCTTC. It translates to CAWLGPGLAGSPPGNEQFF. V gene TRBV30 combines with J gene TRBJ2-1; 12 bases align to TRBD2. V was clipped by 5 bases and J by 7 bases; unmatched bases: 21. This CDR3 is 19 amino acids long. Germline V lookup: CDR1 GTSNPN, CDR2 SVGIG (reference sequence).

The V gene is TRBV6-6, the J gene TRBJ2-7; D call uncertain. This CDR3 spans 14 amino acids. V was trimmed by 0 bases and J by 3 bases, leaving 9 bases between them. Germline lookup yields CDR1 MNHNY and CDR2 SVGAGI (reference sequence). The CDR3 DNA reads as TGTGCCAGCAGTTACTCAGGCAGGAACTACGAGCAGTACTTC. Residues: CASSYSGRNYEQYF.

The V gene is TRBV7-9, the J gene TRBJ2-5; a weak D match, TRBD2 (6 bases). This CDR3 has 13 residues. Germline V CDR1 and CDR2: SEHNR, FQNEAQ (reference sequence). V lost 7 bases, J lost 2 bases, and 11 bases lay in between. CDR3 in amino acids: CASMERAQETQYF. CDR3 nucleotides: TGTGCCAGCATGGAGCGGGCTCAAGAGACCCAGTACTTC. The whole variable domain, remainder taken from reference TRBV7-9 and TRBJ2-5, is DTGVSQNPRHKITKRGQNVTFRCDPISEHNRLYWYRQTLGQGPEFLTYFQNEAQLEKSRLLSDRFSAERPKGSFSTLEIQRTEQGDSAMYLCASMERAQETQYFGPGTRLLVL.

This clone occurred once. This sequence joins TRBV28 and TRBJ2-7, with D possibly matching TRBD2 (5 bases). The V gene lost 5 bases and the J gene lost 4 bases, with 21 bases spanning the gap. The CDR3 contains 16 residues. Germline CDR1 is MDHEN and CDR2 is SYDVKM. This CDR3 reads CASSRTLLDWSYEQYF. The CDR3 coding sequence is TGTGCCAGCAGTCGGACCCTCTTGGACTGGAGTTACGAGCAGTACTTC.

The V and J genes are TRBV19 and TRBJ1-2, with D maybe TRBD1 (6 bases). Looked up from germline, CDR1 is LNHDA and CDR2 is SQIVND (reference sequence). The CDR3 loop spans 16 amino acids. The V end lost 3 bases, the J end lost 7 bases, and 21 bases lay between the germline ends. The CDR3 nucleotides are TGTGCCAGTAGTATTCAGACAGGTCTCGTCCCTGGTGGCTACACCTTC. This codes for CASSIQTGLVPGGYTF.